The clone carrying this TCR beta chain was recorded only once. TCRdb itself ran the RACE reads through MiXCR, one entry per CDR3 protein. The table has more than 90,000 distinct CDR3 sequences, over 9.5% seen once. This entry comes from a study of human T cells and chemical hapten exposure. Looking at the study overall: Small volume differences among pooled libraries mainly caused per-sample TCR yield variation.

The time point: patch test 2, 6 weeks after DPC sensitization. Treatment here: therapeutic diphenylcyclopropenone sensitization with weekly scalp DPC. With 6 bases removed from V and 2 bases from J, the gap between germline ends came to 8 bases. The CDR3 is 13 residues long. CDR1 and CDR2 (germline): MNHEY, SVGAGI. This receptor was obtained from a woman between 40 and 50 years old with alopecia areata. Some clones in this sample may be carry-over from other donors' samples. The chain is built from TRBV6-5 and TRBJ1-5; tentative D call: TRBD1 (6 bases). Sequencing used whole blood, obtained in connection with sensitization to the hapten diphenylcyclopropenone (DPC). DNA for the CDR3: TGTGCCAGCAGCAGACAGGGCAATCAGCCCCAGCATTTT. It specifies CASSRQGNQPQHF.